This T cell receptor beta chain was found in a study of molecular identifiers for immune sequencing clone quantification. In preparing bulk TCR libraries, previously described methods and listed TCR primers were used. TCRdb redid the calling of the PCR reads with MiXCR, one entry per CDR3 protein. This table holds about 640,000 distinct CDR3 sequences, just under 20% found once. The study's findings and limits: Identical barcode-sharing TCR molecules could lead to underestimated sizes for highly expanded clones. Researchers reportedly could pick up spiked Jurkat TCR RNA from one cell mixed into one million naive cells.

This CDR3 is built from 15 residues. Germline lookup yields CDR1 SGDLS and CDR2 YYNGEE. Trimming shortened V by 3 bases and J by 1 base, and 13 bases separated the two germline ends. Of note for this clonotype: The antigen remains unidentified.

V and J are TRBV9 and TRBJ1-1, with D hard to call. The sequenced material came from naive CD8+ T cells from blood, with Jurkat cell RNA spiked in. Subset meaning: FACS-sorted CD8+CD4-CCR7+CD45RA+ naive T cells. The clonotype was recovered from a human donor in good health. Some libraries in this study had Jurkat cell RNA spiked in. As DNA, the CDR3 is TGTGCCAGCAGCGGGTCTCGCCAACCGAACACTGAAGCTTTCTTT. Translation: CASSGSRQPNTEAFF.